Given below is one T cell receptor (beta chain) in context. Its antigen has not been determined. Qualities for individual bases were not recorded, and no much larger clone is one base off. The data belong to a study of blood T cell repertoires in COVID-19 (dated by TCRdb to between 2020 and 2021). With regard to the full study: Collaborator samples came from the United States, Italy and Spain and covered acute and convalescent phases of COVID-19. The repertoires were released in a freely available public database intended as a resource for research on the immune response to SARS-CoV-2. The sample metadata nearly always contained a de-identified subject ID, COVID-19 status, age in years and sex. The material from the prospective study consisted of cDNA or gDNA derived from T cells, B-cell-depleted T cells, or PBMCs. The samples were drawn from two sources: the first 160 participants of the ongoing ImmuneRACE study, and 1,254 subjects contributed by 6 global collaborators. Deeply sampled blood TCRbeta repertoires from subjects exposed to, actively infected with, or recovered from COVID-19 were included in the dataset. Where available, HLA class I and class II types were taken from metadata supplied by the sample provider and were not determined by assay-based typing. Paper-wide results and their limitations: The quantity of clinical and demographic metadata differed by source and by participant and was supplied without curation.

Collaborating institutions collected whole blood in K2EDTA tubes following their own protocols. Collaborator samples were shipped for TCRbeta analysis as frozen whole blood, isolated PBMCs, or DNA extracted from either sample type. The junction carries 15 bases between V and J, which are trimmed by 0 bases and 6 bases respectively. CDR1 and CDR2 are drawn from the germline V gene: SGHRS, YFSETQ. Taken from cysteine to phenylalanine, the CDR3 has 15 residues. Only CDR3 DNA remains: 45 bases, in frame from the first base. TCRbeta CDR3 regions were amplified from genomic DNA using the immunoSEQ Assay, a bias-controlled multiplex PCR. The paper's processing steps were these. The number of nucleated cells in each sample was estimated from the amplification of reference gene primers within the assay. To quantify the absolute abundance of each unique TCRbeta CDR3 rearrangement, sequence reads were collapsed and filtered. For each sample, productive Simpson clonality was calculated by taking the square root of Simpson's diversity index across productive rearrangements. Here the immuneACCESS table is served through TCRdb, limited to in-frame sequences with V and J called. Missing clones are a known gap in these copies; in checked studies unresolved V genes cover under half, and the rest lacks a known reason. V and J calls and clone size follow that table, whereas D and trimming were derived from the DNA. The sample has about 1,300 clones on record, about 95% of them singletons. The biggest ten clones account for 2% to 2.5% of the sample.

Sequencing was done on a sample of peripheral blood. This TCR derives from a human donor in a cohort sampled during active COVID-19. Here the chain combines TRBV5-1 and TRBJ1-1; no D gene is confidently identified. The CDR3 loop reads CASSLGVVGDPEAFF. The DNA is TGCGCCAGCAGCTTGGGCGTTGTCGGGGATCCTGAAGCTTTCTTT.